This T cell receptor (beta chain) was retrieved from a study of CD8+ T cells in alopecia areata (dated by TCRdb to the late 2010s). As for the study more broadly: Treated patients were enrolled in an open-label pilot trial of oral tofacitinib, 5 to 10 mg twice daily, for moderate-to-severe alopecia areata. To study T cell clonal expansion in alopecia areata, the researchers applied high-throughput TCRbeta sequencing to both the C3H/HeJ mouse model and human patients. Tofacitinib-treated patients had biopsies at baseline and at 4 and 24 weeks of treatment, with a later scalp biopsy in several patients. Scalp clonality was compared across normal scalp (n=4), patchy alopecia areata scalp (n=8), and alopecia totalis/universalis scalp (n=8). Patients received tofacitinib for 6 to 18 months and were then followed off drug for 6 months to check for delayed response and recurrence. immunoSEQ multiplex PCR using 35 Vbeta forward primers and 13 Jbeta reverse primers was used to amplify TCRbeta CDR3 regions. On the human side, TCRbeta sequencing was run on scalp tissue and on sorted CD4+ and CD8+ peripheral blood T cells from healthy controls and from alopecia areata patients with either patchy or totalis/universalis disease. RNA came from the PAXgene miRNA kit for fixed scalp, the miRNeasy kit for PBMCs, and the RNeasy kit for mouse skin. On the study overall, not on this receptor specifically: TCR sequences shared between patients were less clear than in mice, possibly partly because of HLA diversity in the patient population. Higher clonality and more expanded CD8+ clones were observed in lesional scalp than in normal scalp, particularly in alopecia totalis/universalis, a finding suggestive of antigenic drive. Resident alphabeta T cells in normal human skin are also sequenced, complicating scalp TCR repertoire analysis, unlike mouse skin dominated by gammadelta T cells.

On this clone: There is no known antigen for this receptor. No much larger clone is present one base from it, and per-base qualities are unavailable.

The library was prepared using the immunoSEQ multiplex PCR assay. For TCR sequencing, RNA was extracted from every sample and reverse transcribed into cDNA to serve as template. SuperScript III was used to make first-strand cDNA, primed with a 2:1 mix of oligo-dT and random hexamers. A synthetic immune receptor repertoire was used to gauge amplification bias, and whatever bias remained was removed computationally. The original pipeline was this. Raw reads were preprocessed to remove errors, and CDR3 was defined according to IMGT conventions as the region from the conserved cysteine to phenylalanine. Clonality was computed by normalizing Shannon entropy by log2 of the number of productive unique TCRs and subtracting the result from 1. Scalp TCRbeta sequences were cross-referenced with sorted blood CD4 and CD8 repertoires so that the CD4 or CD8 identity of scalp clones could be inferred. TCRdb took this table from immuneACCESS and kept in-frame rearrangements with V and J called. Such tables lack part of the clones; where checked against another copy, unresolved V genes explain under half of the gap, and the rest is unexplained. For V, J and clone size, that table is used; D and trimming come from the DNA. The sample contains 120,000 or so clones, roughly two fifths of them found a single time. Roughly 3.2% of the sample is held by the ten biggest clonotypes.

Lesional scalp punch biopsies and peripheral blood were collected from alopecia areata patients. PBMCs were isolated by density centrifugation and stained for CD3, CD4 and CD8, after which CD4+ and CD8+ T cells were sorted on a FACSAria. CDR1 and CDR2 were assigned from the germline V gene as SGHAT and FQNNGV. Relative to germline, V is 4 bases shorter and J is 7 bases shorter, with 10 bases between their ends. There are 13 amino acids in the CDR3, from cysteine to phenylalanine inclusive. Kept here is only the CDR3 DNA, which spans 39 bases and is read in frame from base 1. Sequenced material: CD4+ T cells sorted from blood. This TCR came from a human donor with alopecia areata. Rearrangement joined TRBV11-2 to TRBJ2-2; the D gene cannot be named for sure. The sequence in DNA is TGTGCCAGCAGCTCTCGGACCGGCGGGGAGCTGTTTTTT. It codes for CASSSRTGGELFF.